This passage covers 32 T cell receptor beta chains from one sample sequenced in a study of T cell responses to AZD1222 COVID-19 vaccine. Only in-frame clones appear in the TCRdb table, and some are missing; sequencing was by immunoSEQ multiplex PCR. The table records 110,000 or so clones, more than 70% of them present only once. The sample was peripheral blood, taken 28 days after the second AZD1222 dose. These receptors came from an adult who received the AZD1222 COVID-19 vaccine.

V gene TRBV7-8 combines with J gene TRBJ2-3; 12 bases agree with TRBD2. The CDR3 totals 15 residues. The V gene's germline CDR1 is SGHVS and CDR2 FQNEAQ. J lost 7 bases, V lost 3 bases, and 5 bases had no gene match. CDR3 nucleotide sequence: TGTGCCAGCAGCTTCCTAGCGGGGGGGATCTATACGCAGTATTTT. Its protein product is CASSFLAGGIYTQYF.

The rearrangement uses TRBV18 and TRBJ2-2, with D unclear. Per germline, CDR1 KGHSH and CDR2 LQKENI. The CDR3 consists of 14 residues. The V gene lost 0 bases and the J gene lost 2 bases, with 4 bases spanning the gap. The DNA for the CDR3 is TGTGCCAGCTCACCACCTGGAAACACCGGGGAGCTGTTTTTT. Translated: CASSPPGNTGELFF.

The gene calls are TRBV3-1 (or the pseudogene TRBV3-2) and TRBJ2-3; 9 bases are shared with TRBD2. The V segment lost 4 bases and the J segment 4 bases; nucleotides outside the gene matches: 6. Germline assignment: CDR1 LGHDT and CDR2 YNNKEL (reference sequence). There are 15 residues in the CDR3. The CDR3 DNA reads TGTGCCAGCAGCCCTTGGGGCGGGGGGGCAGATACGCAGTATTTT. Its protein product is CASSPWGGGADTQYF.

The chain has TRBV6-5 and TRBJ1-2; D may be TRBD1 (5 bases). This CDR3 has 13 residues. In germline, CDR1 is MNHEY, CDR2 SVGAGI. V lost 2 bases, J lost 8 bases, and 12 bases lay in between. The CDR3 protein is CASSYPGLGGYTF. CDR3 DNA sequence: TGTGCCAGCAGTTACCCAGGGTTAGGAGGCTACACCTTC.

The CDR3 DNA is TGTGCCATCAGGAAACAGGGGGCCCGAGAAGCTTTCTTT. Its protein is CAIRKQGAREAFF. The rearrangement links TRBV10-3 to TRBJ1-1, with 9 bases lining up with TRBD1. CDR3 size: 13 residues. J was trimmed by 8 bases and V by 6 bases; bases with no gene match: 7. CDR1 is ENHRY, CDR2 SYGVKD, per germline.

V and J are TRBV12-3 or TRBV12-4 and TRBJ1-5; D unresolved. Between the trimmed V and J ends, which lost 3 bases and 11 bases, there was a span of 14 bases. This CDR3 contains 13 residues. The CDR3 is CASSFLSEATQHF. For the CDR3, the DNA is TGTGCCAGCAGTTTCTTGTCAGAGGCGACCCAGCATTTT.

The rearrangement joins TRBV9 to TRBJ2-1, with D perhaps TRBD1 (7 bases). Trimming removed 0 bases at V and 2 bases at J, with 12 bases between. The CDR3 runs 16 residues. Germline V lookup: CDR1 SGDLS, CDR2 YYNGEE. This chain's CDR3 is CASSVDQGGAYNEQFF. CDR3 DNA: TGTGCCAGCAGCGTAGATCAGGGGGGAGCCTACAATGAGCAGTTCTTC.

This chain's CDR3 is CASSSAGTGLEKLFF. Written as DNA, the CDR3 is TGTGCCAGCAGCTCGGCCGGGACAGGGCTGGAAAAACTGTTTTTT. V gene TRBV6-5 combines with J gene TRBJ1-4; 9 bases fit TRBD1. J lost 8 bases, V lost 6 bases, and 10 bases had no gene match. The CDR3 runs to 15 residues. CDR1 and CDR2 from the germline V gene are MNHEY and SVGAGI.

V usage is TRBV7-9 and J usage is TRBJ2-7, with D hard to call. Trimming cost V 2 bases and J 7 bases, with 21 bases left between them. Germline lookup yields CDR1 SEHNR and CDR2 FQNEAQ (reference sequence). The CDR3 loop spans 16 amino acids. CDR3 residues: CASSLSSGHSLGEQYF. DNA of the CDR3: TGTGCCAGCAGCTTATCCTCAGGCCATTCGCTGGGGGAGCAGTACTTC.

The CDR3 loop reads CASSDRDRGGNEQFF. The CDR3 DNA reads TGTGCCAGCAGCGACCGGGACAGGGGAGGAAATGAGCAGTTCTTC. The chain links TRBV2 to TRBJ2-1, with TRBD1 matching over 10 bases. From germline, CDR1 is SNHLY and CDR2 FYNNEI. V lost 6 bases and J lost 7; bases outside the gene matches: 9. The CDR3 spans 15 residues.

The chain has TRBV4-2 and TRBJ1-1; no definite D call. CDR3 size: 15 residues. The ends were cut back, 2 bases at V and 2 bases at J, with 12 bases in the middle. CDR1 is LGHNA and CDR2 is YNFKEQ in the germline V gene. The CDR3 reads CASSQSLNVNTEAFF. CDR3 nucleotide sequence: TGTGCCAGCAGCCAATCCCTTAACGTCAACACTGAAGCTTTCTTT.

V usage is TRBV9 and J usage is TRBJ2-7, with a tentative D call TRBD2 (5 bases). The CDR3 runs 15 residues. With 2 bases removed from V and 0 bases from J, the gap between germline ends came to 12 bases. Per germline, CDR1 SGDLS and CDR2 YYNGEE. CDR3 DNA: TGTGCCAGCAGCGTCTCCTACAGCGGCTCCTACGAGCAGTACTTC. This encodes CASSVSYSGSYEQYF.

V gene TRBV7-8 combines with J gene TRBJ1-1, with 8 bases identical to TRBD1. Germline CDR1 SGHVS, CDR2 FQNEAQ. The V and J ends lost 8 bases and 1 base, in that order; junction bases with no gene match: 12. The CDR3 has 16 residues. The CDR3 is CASGHHRGKWNTEAFF. CDR3 DNA sequence: TGTGCCAGCGGCCACCACAGGGGGAAGTGGAACACTGAAGCTTTCTTT.

The rearrangement joins TRBV5-8 to TRBJ2-2; 8 bases line up with TRBD1. The germline CDR1 and CDR2 sequences are SGHTS and YDEGEE. The junction had 4 bases not matched to a gene; V was cut back by 1 base and J by 5 bases. This CDR3 is built from 15 residues. The CDR3 DNA is TGTGCCAGCAGCTTGTCCAGGGGGCATACCGGGGAGCTGTTTTTT. Amino acid sequence: CASSLSRGHTGELFF.

The chain couples TRBV24-1 to TRBJ1-1, with 8 bases aligning to TRBD1. The CDR3 length is 16 residues. Germline V CDR1 and CDR2: KGHDR, SFDVKD. The ends lost 3 bases at V and 3 bases at J; junction bases unmatched: 8. The CDR3 loop reads CATSDNGQGGDTEAFF. In DNA form, the CDR3 reads TGTGCCACCAGTGATAACGGACAGGGTGGGGACACTGAAGCTTTCTTT.

The chain carries TRBV5-1 and TRBJ2-2; 9 bases are shared with TRBD1. The CDR3 consists of 14 residues. With V trimmed by 4 bases and J by 8 bases, 6 bases remained unmatched. The germline V gene has CDR1 SGHRS and CDR2 YFSETQ. The CDR3 nucleotides are TGCGCCAGCAGCGGGGGACAGGGAAAAGGGGAGCTGTTTTTT. This encodes CASSGGQGKGELFF. Looking up the rest from reference TRBV5-1 and TRBJ2-2 gives the full variable domain: KAGVTQTPRYLIKTRGQQVTLSCSPISGHRSVSWYQQTPGQGLQFLFEYFSETQRNKGNFPGRFSGRQFSNSRSEMNVSTLELGDSALYLCASSGGQGKGELFFGEGSRLTVL.

This chain links TRBV10-3 with TRBJ1-2; 9 bases map to TRBD1. V lost 2 bases, J lost 4 bases, and 5 bases stayed unmatched. The CDR3 spans 15 residues. Germline values: CDR1 ENHRY, CDR2 SYGVKD. The CDR3 coding sequence is TGTGCCATCAGTGAGAAGGGACAGGGACTCTATGGCTACACCTTC. It specifies CAISEKGQGLYGYTF.

The J gene is TRBJ1-1, the V gene TRBV6-5; D remains unclear. Trimming cost V 7 bases and J 0 bases, with 12 bases left between them. Germline loops: CDR1 MNHEY, CDR2 SVGAGI. The CDR3 spans 14 residues. This CDR3 is CASTSPLVNTEAFF. DNA for the CDR3: TGTGCCAGCACCTCCCCTTTGGTGAACACTGAAGCTTTCTTT.

This sequence joins TRBV28 and TRBJ2-7, with 10 bases identical to TRBD2. CDR1 is MDHEN, CDR2 SYDVKM, per germline. This CDR3 is built from 18 residues. V gave up 3 bases and J gave up 6 bases; unmatched junction bases: 17. The CDR3: CASSLSGGFGTSVFEQYF. The CDR3 DNA follows: TGTGCCAGCAGTTTGAGCGGTGGATTTGGGACTAGCGTCTTCGAGCAGTACTTC.

The J gene is TRBJ2-3, the V gene TRBV10-1; D perhaps matches TRBD2 (7 bases). Germline CDR1 WNHNN, CDR2 SYGVQD (reference sequence). The CDR3 sequence is 15 residues long. The V gene lost 0 bases and the J gene lost 8 bases, with 15 bases spanning the gap. The CDR3 protein is CASSESVGGAFTQYF. The CDR3 DNA sequence: TGCGCCAGCAGTGAGTCGGTGGGGGGGGCCTTTACGCAGTATTTT.

This clone appeared a few times. The chain carries TRBV5-6 and TRBJ1-1; D is unresolved. V lost 0 bases and J 1 base, leaving 4 bases between the germline ends. Per germline, CDR1 SGHDT and CDR2 YYEEEE. The CDR3 is 13 amino acids. This chain's CDR3 is CASSLDRNTEAFF. In nucleotides, the CDR3 is TGTGCCAGCAGCTTGGACAGGAACACTGAAGCTTTCTTT. Full variable domain (outside the CDR3, taken from reference TRBV5-6 and TRBJ1-1): DAGVTQSPTHLIKTRGQQVTLRCSPKSGHDTVSWYQQALGQGPQFIFQYYEEEERQRGNFPDRFSGHQFPNYSSELNVNALLLGDSALYLCASSLDRNTEAFFGQGTRLTVV.

This rearrangement joins TRBV5-4 to TRBJ2-5; 8 positions agree with TRBD2. The CDR3 is made up of 14 amino acids. Germline CDR1 and CDR2: SGHNT and YYREEE (reference sequence). Trimming took 1 base from V and 5 from J; bases not matched to a gene: 4. The CDR3 DNA follows: TGTGCCAGCAGCTTGCCTAGCGGGCAGGAGACCCAGTACTTC. Translating it yields CASSLPSGQETQYF.

The CDR3 sequence is CASSQDQGSGANVLTF. CDR3 DNA: TGTGCCAGCAGCCAAGATCAGGGCTCTGGGGCCAACGTCCTGACTTTC. This chain links TRBV4-2 with TRBJ2-6, with D possibly matching TRBD1 (5 bases). The germline V gene encodes CDR1 LGHNA and CDR2 YNFKEQ. The CDR3 consists of 16 residues. Trimming pared 0 bases from V and 0 bases from J, leaving 6 bases between.

The chain links TRBV27 to TRBJ1-4; possibly TRBD1 for D (6 bases). V lost 7 bases and J 6 bases, leaving 21 bases between the germline ends. The CDR3 consists of 16 residues. CDR1 MNHEY and CDR2 SMNVEV come from the germline V gene (reference sequence). CDR3 nucleotide sequence: TGTGCCAGCAAACTAAAAATGGACAGCCTTTATGAAAAACTGTTTTTT. Amino acid sequence: CASKLKMDSLYEKLFF.

This clone was recorded only once. The V call is TRBV19, the J call TRBJ2-3; possibly TRBD1 for D (6 bases). CDR1 and CDR2 (germline): LNHDA, SQIVND (reference sequence). There are 15 residues in the CDR3. V gave up 1 base and J gave up 3 bases, with 11 bases separating them. Here the CDR3 DNA reads TGTGCCAGTAGTATAGTTGGGGGCCCTACAGATACGCAGTATTTT. It translates to CASSIVGGPTDTQYF.

The chain has TRBV28 and TRBJ2-4; D gene ambiguous. The CDR3 spans 20 residues. Germline V CDR1 and CDR2: MDHEN, SYDVKM. Trimming left V 3 bases short and J 0 bases short, with 24 bases between. The CDR3 region is CASSFRLSRQAHLAKNIQYF. As DNA, the CDR3 is TGTGCCAGCAGTTTCCGCCTGTCTCGGCAGGCCCACCTAGCCAAAAACATTCAGTACTTC.

This chain joins TRBV28 and TRBJ2-7; D is perhaps TRBD2 (6 bases). This CDR3 region has 15 residues. Germline V CDR1 and CDR2: MDHEN, SYDVKM. V was pared by 6 bases and J by 2 bases, with 17 bases between. The CDR3 DNA reads as TGTGCCAGCAGCCTCGGCGGGGTGACTACCTACGAGCAGTACTTC. It translates to CASSLGGVTTYEQYF. The variable domain in full, completed from reference TRBV28 and TRBJ2-7, reads DVKVTQSSRYLVKRTGEKVFLECVQDMDHENMFWYRQDPGLGLRLIYFSYDVKMKEKGDIPEGYSVSREKKERFSLILESASTNQTSMYLCASSLGGVTTYEQYFGPGTRLTVT.

CDR3 DNA: TGTGCCAGCAGCTTCGGGACGGACAATCAGCCCCAGCATTTT. It is translated as CASSFGTDNQPQHF. The genes are TRBV5-5 and TRBJ1-5; possible D gene TRBD1, 5 bases. Germline values: CDR1 SGHKS, CDR2 YYEKEE (reference sequence). V was clipped by 2 bases and J by 3 bases, with 9 bases between them. This CDR3 is built from 14 residues.

This chain links TRBV2 with TRBJ1-4, with 9 bases aligning to TRBD1. Germline-derived CDR1 and CDR2 are SNHLY and FYNNEI. This CDR3 contains 15 residues. Trimming took 6 bases from V and 6 from J; bases not matched to a gene: 8. CDR3 bases: TGTGCCAGCAGGGATTTGGACAGGGGATATGAAAAACTGTTTTTT. Encoded protein: CASRDLDRGYEKLFF.

The chain joins TRBV11-2 to TRBJ1-2; D is unclear. This CDR3 is 14 amino acids long. Trimming removed 0 bases from V and 7 bases from J, with 12 bases in between. Looked up from germline, CDR1 is SGHAT and CDR2 is FQNNGV. The CDR3: CASSLDSTGRGYTF. The CDR3 nucleotides read TGTGCCAGCAGCTTAGATTCCACGGGTCGTGGCTACACCTTC.

This clone was observed once. This chain joins TRBV7-6 and TRBJ2-3; D is uncertain. Trimming took 2 bases from V and 0 from J, leaving 6 bases between them. Germline V lookup: CDR1 SGHVS, CDR2 FNYEAQ. This CDR3 comprises 14 residues. The CDR3: CASSLFASTDTQYF. CDR3 nucleotide sequence: TGTGCCAGCAGCTTATTTGCTAGCACAGATACGCAGTATTTT. Combining the CDR3 with reference TRBV7-6 and TRBJ2-3 gives the whole variable domain GAGVSQSPRYKVTKRGQDVALRCDPISGHVSLYWYRQALGQGPEFLTYFNYEAQQDKSGLPNDRFSAERPEGSISTLTIQRTEQRDSAMYRCASSLFASTDTQYFGPGTRLTVL.

The rearrangement joins TRBV19 to TRBJ1-1; no clear D. The CDR3 runs to 15 residues. Germline values: CDR1 LNHDA, CDR2 SQIVND (reference sequence). Trimming stripped 6 bases from V and 3 bases from J, with 17 bases between. CDR3 protein: CASSRSGRFDTEAFF. Written as DNA, the CDR3 is TGTGCCAGTAGCCGATCGGGGAGGTTTGACACTGAAGCTTTCTTT.